This T cell receptor (beta chain) was captured by sequencing in a study of T cell repertoires in cytomegalovirus infection. Study background: Based on public TCR beta signatures, there were indications of CMV infection and of a matching HLA type.

Overall study findings and caveats: The ex vivo response showed dominance by HLA-C-restricted CMV-specific TCR beta clonotypes. There were carriers of CMV plus the relevant HLA, and cumulative public TCR beta family frequency identified them.

The sample holds a few counts of this clonotype. Antigen: not known. TCRdb processed the reads anew with MiXCR; each CDR3 protein has one entry. Among 250,000 to 300,000 distinct CDR3 sequences listed, over 8% were seen once. This CDR3 has 17 residues. V lost 4 bases, J lost 7 bases, and 26 bases lay in between. Germline-derived CDR1 and CDR2 are SGHKS and YYEKEE (reference sequence). The chain joins TRBV5-5 to TRBJ2-5; possible D gene TRBD1, 6 bases. The sequence came from a human donor in good health (CMV status not recorded). Some clones in this sample may be carry-over from other donors' samples. Sequencing used PBMCs. DNA of the CDR3: TGTGCCAGCAGCGCGAACGCCGGGACACACCTTCTTAGGACCCAGTACTTC. Encoded protein: CASSANAGTHLLRTQYF.